This T cell receptor (beta chain) was captured by sequencing in a study of PD-L1 blockade in urothelial cancer. Study summary: Prior chemotherapy ranged from 0 to 3 regimens per patient. At 3 weeks (second dose) and 6 weeks after starting treatment, blood was analyzed. Each blood sample yielded a median of about 130,000 T cells.

TCRdb's copy holds only in-frame clones and misses some; the assay was immunoSEQ multiplex PCR. Seen here are some 56,000 clones, about 85% observed once, and the top ten hold around a sixth. The junction had 2 bases not matched to a gene; V was cut back by 3 bases and J by 6 bases. Germline V gene sequence: CDR1 SEHNR, CDR2 FQNEAQ (reference sequence). This CDR3 region has 12 residues. The time point: pretreatment peripheral blood. The source material was PBMCs, sampled around atezolizumab (anti-PD-L1) treatment. The chain combines TRBV7-9 with TRBJ2-7, with TRBD1 matching over 7 bases. The receptor was derived from a man between 65 and 85 years old with urothelial cancer. In DNA, the CDR3 is TGTGCCAGCAGCTTGACAGGGACCGAGCAGTACTTC. Encoded protein: CASSLTGTEQYF.